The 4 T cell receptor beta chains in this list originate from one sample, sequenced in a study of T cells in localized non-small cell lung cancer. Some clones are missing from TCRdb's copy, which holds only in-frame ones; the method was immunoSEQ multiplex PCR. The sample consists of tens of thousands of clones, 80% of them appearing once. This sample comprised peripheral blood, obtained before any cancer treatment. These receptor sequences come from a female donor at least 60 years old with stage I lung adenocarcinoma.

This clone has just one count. CDR3 nucleotide sequence: TGTGCCAGCTCACCGGGGCCAGGGAGTCAGCCCCAGCATTTT. Encoded protein: CASSPGPGSQPQHF. J is TRBJ1-5 and V is TRBV18; D is perhaps TRBD1 (5 bases). The germline V and J ends were trimmed by 3 bases and 6 bases, with 12 bases remaining between them. Germline loops: CDR1 KGHSH, CDR2 LQKENI. The CDR3 has 14 residues. Together with reference TRBV18 and TRBJ1-5, the CDR3 gives the full variable domain: NAGVMQNPRHLVRRRGQEARLRCSPMKGHSHVYWYRQLPEEGLKFMVYLQKENIIDESGMPKERFSAEFPKEGPSILRIQQVVRGDSAAYFCASSPGPGSQPQHFGDGTRLSIL.

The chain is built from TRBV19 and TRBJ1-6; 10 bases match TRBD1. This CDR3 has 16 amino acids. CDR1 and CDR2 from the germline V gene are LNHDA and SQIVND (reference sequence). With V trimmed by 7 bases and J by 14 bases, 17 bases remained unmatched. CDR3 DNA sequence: TGTGCCAGTACTCAACACGAAGGGACAGGGGTTCCCGCCCTCCACTTT. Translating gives CASTQHEGTGVPALHF.

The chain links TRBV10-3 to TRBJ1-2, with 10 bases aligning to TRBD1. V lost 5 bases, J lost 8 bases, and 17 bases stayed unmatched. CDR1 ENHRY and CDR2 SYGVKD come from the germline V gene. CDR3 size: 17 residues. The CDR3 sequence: CAISPGTGAGRMEGYTF. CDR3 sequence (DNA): TGTGCCATCAGTCCTGGGACAGGGGCAGGGAGGATGGAGGGCTACACCTTC.

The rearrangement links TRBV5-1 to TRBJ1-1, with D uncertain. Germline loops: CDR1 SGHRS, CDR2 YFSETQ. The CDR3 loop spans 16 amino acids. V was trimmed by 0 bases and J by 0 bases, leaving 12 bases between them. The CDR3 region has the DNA TGCGCCAGCAGCTTGGACGGAGTCAAGATGAACACTGAAGCTTTCTTT. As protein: CASSLDGVKMNTEAFF.